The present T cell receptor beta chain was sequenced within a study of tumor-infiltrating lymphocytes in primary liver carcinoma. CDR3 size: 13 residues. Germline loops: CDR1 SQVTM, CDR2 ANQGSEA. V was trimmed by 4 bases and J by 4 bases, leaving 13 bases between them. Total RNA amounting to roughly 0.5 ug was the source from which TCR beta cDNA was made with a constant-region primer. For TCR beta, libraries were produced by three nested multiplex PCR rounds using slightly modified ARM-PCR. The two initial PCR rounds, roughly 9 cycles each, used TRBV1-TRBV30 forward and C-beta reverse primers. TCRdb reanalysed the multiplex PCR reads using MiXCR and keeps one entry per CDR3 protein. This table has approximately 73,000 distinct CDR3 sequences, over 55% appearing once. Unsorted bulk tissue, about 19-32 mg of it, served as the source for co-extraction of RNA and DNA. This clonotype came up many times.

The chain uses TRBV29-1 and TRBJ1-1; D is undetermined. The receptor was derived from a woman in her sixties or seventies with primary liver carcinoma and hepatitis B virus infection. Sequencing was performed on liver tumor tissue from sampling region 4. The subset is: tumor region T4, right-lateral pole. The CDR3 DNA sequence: TGCAGCGTTGCGGCCCTAGCGGCCACTGAAGCTTTCTTT. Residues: CSVAALAATEAFF. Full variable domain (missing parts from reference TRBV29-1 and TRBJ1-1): SAVISQKPSRDICQRGTSLTIQCQVDSQVTMMFWYRQQPGQSLTLIATANQGSEATYESGFVIDKFPISRPNLTFSTLTVSNMSPEDSSIYLCSVAALAATEAFFGQGTRLTVV.